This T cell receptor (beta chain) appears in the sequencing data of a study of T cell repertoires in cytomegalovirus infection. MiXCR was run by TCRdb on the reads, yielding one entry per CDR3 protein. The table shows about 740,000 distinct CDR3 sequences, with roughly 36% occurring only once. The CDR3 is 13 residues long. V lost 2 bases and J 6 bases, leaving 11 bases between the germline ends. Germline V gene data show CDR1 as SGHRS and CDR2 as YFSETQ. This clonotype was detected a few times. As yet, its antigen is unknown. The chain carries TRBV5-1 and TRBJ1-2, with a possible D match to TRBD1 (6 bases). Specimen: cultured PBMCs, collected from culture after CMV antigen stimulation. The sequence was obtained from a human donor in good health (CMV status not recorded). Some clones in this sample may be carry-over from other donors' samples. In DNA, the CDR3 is TGCGCCAGCAGCTTTACAGGGTTAGATGGCTACACCTTC. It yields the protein CASSFTGLDGYTF. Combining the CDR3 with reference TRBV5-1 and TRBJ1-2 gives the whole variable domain KAGVTQTPRYLIKTRGQQVTLSCSPISGHRSVSWYQQTPGQGLQFLFEYFSETQRNKGNFPGRFSGRQFSNSRSEMNVSTLELGDSALYLCASSFTGLDGYTFGSGTRLTVV.